The 21 T cell receptor beta chains reported below all come from one sample, sequenced in a study of T-cell memory formation after mild COVID-19. Via MiXCR, TCRdb re-called the 5' RACE reads, giving one row per CDR3 protein. Here the sample spans 220,000 or so distinct CDR3 sequences, just over 9.5% being singletons. Specimen: PBMCs or a T cell subset sorted from them (not recorded which). Receptors originate from a man in his late teens or twenties who had mild COVID-19 (a few samples of this study predate the infection). Cell type and time point are not known.

The gene calls are TRBV25-1 and TRBJ1-1; D uncertain. Germline V gives CDR1 MGHDK, CDR2 SYGVNS. The germline V and J ends were trimmed by 4 bases and 9 bases, with 9 bases remaining between them. The CDR3 length is 11 residues. CDR3: CASSGARKAFF. The CDR3 nucleotides are TGTGCCAGCAGTGGGGCCCGGAAAGCTTTCTTT.

V usage is TRBV18 and J usage is TRBJ2-1; D is perhaps TRBD2 (5 bases). From germline, CDR1 is KGHSH and CDR2 LQKENI. Trimming cost V 3 bases and J 0 bases, with 12 bases left between them. The CDR3 has 16 amino acids. In DNA form, the CDR3 reads TGTGCCAGCTCACCTCCCGGGATGCGCTCCTACAATGAGCAGTTCTTC. It is translated as CASSPPGMRSYNEQFF.

This clonotype was recorded a few times. V gene TRBV7-9 combines with J gene TRBJ1-2; D might be TRBD1 (5 bases). V shed 3 bases and J shed 2 bases, with 7 bases lying between them. This CDR3 is built from 13 residues. Germline lookup yields CDR1 SEHNR and CDR2 FQNEAQ (reference sequence). CDR3 coding DNA: TGTGCCAGCAGCTTGACAGAGAACTATGGCTACACCTTC. Its translation is CASSLTENYGYTF.

This clonotype was seen at least ten times. V usage is TRBV7-2 and J usage is TRBJ2-2; D may be TRBD1 or TRBD2 (6 bases each). The V and J ends lost 3 bases and 7 bases respectively, with 15 bases between them. The CDR3 extends over 15 amino acids. In germline, CDR1 is SGHTA, CDR2 FQGNSA. Written as DNA, the CDR3 is TGTGCCAGCAGCTTTGGGGGGCCGATAGTCGGGGAGCTGTTTTTT. Encoded protein: CASSFGGPIVGELFF.

This clonotype appeared many times. CDR3 amino acids: CASSLDGTSTDTQYF. CDR3 bases: TGCGCCAGCAGCCTGGACGGGACTAGCACAGATACGCAGTATTTT. The genes are TRBV5-1 and TRBJ2-3; D is perhaps TRBD2 (6 bases). The CDR3 contains 15 residues. The V end lost 4 bases, the J end lost 0 bases, and 12 bases lay between the germline ends. CDR1 and CDR2 from the germline V gene are SGHRS and YFSETQ.

The V and J genes are TRBV5-1 and TRBJ1-3, with D unresolved. The CDR3 consists of 16 residues. The germline CDR1 and CDR2 sequences are SGHRS and YFSETQ. V shed 1 base and J shed 0 bases, with 11 bases lying between them. The CDR3: CASSLYSADSGNTIYF. The CDR3 nucleotides are TGCGCCAGCAGCTTGTACAGTGCCGACTCTGGAAACACCATATATTTT.

The V call is TRBV2, the J call TRBJ2-3; 11 bases are shared with TRBD2. V lost 4 bases and J lost 10; bases outside the gene matches: 7. Germline V gene lookup returns CDR1 SNHLY and CDR2 FYNNEI. The CDR3 is made up of 14 amino acids. Here the CDR3 DNA reads TGTGCCAGCAGTGTAACTAGCGGGGGTGGGGCGCAGTATTTT. This codes for CASSVTSGGGAQYF.

The V call is TRBV25-1, the J call TRBJ1-5, with 9 bases identical to TRBD1. The V gene's germline CDR1 is MGHDK and CDR2 SYGVNS. This CDR3 has 16 amino acids. The V and J ends lost 2 bases and 5 bases, in that order; junction bases with no gene match: 7. CDR3 DNA sequence: TGTGCCAGCAGTGAAGGGGGAACAGGGGGCCATCAGCCCCAGCATTTT. Amino acid sequence: CASSEGGTGGHQPQHF.

The sample holds a few counts of this clonotype. This chain uses TRBV5-1 with TRBJ2-1; D is ambiguous. Germline CDR1 is SGHRS and CDR2 is YFSETQ. Trimming pared 0 bases from V and 0 bases from J, leaving 7 bases between. CDR3 length: 15 residues. The CDR3 DNA is TGCGCCAGCAGCTTGGCCATGGGCTCCTACAATGAGCAGTTCTTC. It is translated as CASSLAMGSYNEQFF.

CDR3 region: CSAKKGSTEAFF. CDR3 in DNA: TGCAGTGCTAAGAAGGGGAGCACTGAAGCTTTCTTT. J is TRBJ1-1 and V is TRBV20-1, with D possibly matching TRBD1 (5 bases). Germline V gene data show CDR1 as DFQATT and CDR2 as SNEGSKA (reference sequence). The length of the CDR3 is 12 residues. V dropped 4 bases and J dropped 4 bases, with 10 bases sitting between them.

The rearrangement uses TRBV2 and TRBJ2-7, with TRBD2 identical over 12 bases. Germline V gives CDR1 SNHLY, CDR2 FYNNEI. CDR3 length: 18 residues. With 1 base clipped from V and 3 bases from J, the junction kept 10 bases outside the gene matches. CDR3 amino acids: CASSEGPGLAGAIYEQYF. DNA for the CDR3: TGTGCCAGCAGTGAAGGCCCGGGACTAGCGGGCGCTATCTACGAGCAGTACTTC.

This clonotype has only a few counts. The V gene is TRBV3-1, the J gene TRBJ2-2; D may be TRBD2 (5 bases). V lost 4 bases and J 8 bases, leaving 11 bases between the germline ends. This CDR3 comprises 13 residues. In germline, CDR1 is LGHDT, CDR2 YNNKEL (reference sequence). CDR3 amino acids: CASSRRGEGELFF. The DNA of the CDR3 is TGTGCCAGCAGCCGCCGTGGGGAGGGGGAGCTGTTTTTT.

A word on this clonotype: An end of the junction does not agree with germline; a read error may underlie this. V and J are TRBV12-3 or TRBV12-4 and TRBJ2-7; D is possibly TRBD2 (7 bases). The CDR3 extends over 13 amino acids. The CDR3 coding sequence is TGTTCCAGCAGTTTATACAGGGAGGGCGAGCAGTACTTC. Protein: CSSSLYREGEQYF.

The rearrangement joins TRBV18 to TRBJ1-1, with a weak D call TRBD1 (6 bases). Trimming removed 5 bases at V and 0 bases at J, with 7 bases between. The germline V gene has CDR1 KGHSH and CDR2 LQKENI. The CDR3 loop spans 13 amino acids. The CDR3 sequence: CASSGQLNTEAFF. CDR3 in DNA: TGTGCCAGCTCAGGACAGTTGAACACTGAAGCTTTCTTT.

This clonotype was seen a few times. J is TRBJ2-7 and V is TRBV20-1; 10 nucleotides line up with TRBD2. This CDR3 spans 14 amino acids. J lost 2 bases, V lost 6 bases, and 7 bases had no gene match. Germline values: CDR1 DFQATT, CDR2 SNEGSKA (reference sequence). The CDR3 sequence is CSAVHSGGPYEQYF. In DNA form, the CDR3 reads TGCAGTGCCGTACATAGCGGGGGGCCCTACGAGCAGTACTTC.

This clonotype was seen more than once but under ten times. This chain uses TRBV18 with TRBJ1-2; D is possibly TRBD1 (5 bases). The CDR3 totals 15 residues. Trimming stripped 3 bases from V and 2 bases from J, with 13 bases between. Germline CDR1 KGHSH, CDR2 LQKENI. This chain's CDR3 is CASSPADSPNYGYTF. CDR3 sequence (DNA): TGTGCCAGCTCACCCGCCGACAGCCCCAACTATGGCTACACCTTC.

The DNA for the CDR3 is TGCGCCAGCAGCCAAGTTTTCCAGATTCTCTATGGCTACACCTTC. This gives the protein CASSQVFQILYGYTF. The rearrangement links TRBV4-3 to TRBJ1-2; no clear D gene. CDR3 length: 15 amino acids. Germline V gene lookup returns CDR1 LGHNA and CDR2 YSLEER. Trimming removed 1 base at V and 4 bases at J, with 13 bases between.

CDR3 DNA sequence: TGCAGTGCTAGATCGGCGGGAACCCCTTACAATGAGCAGTTCTTC. It codes for CSARSAGTPYNEQFF. The chain joins TRBV20-1 to TRBJ2-1; D is possibly TRBD2 (6 bases). V was pared by 2 bases and J by 4 bases, with 15 bases between. Germline CDR1 reads DFQATT; CDR2 reads SNEGSKA (reference sequence). The CDR3 extends over 15 amino acids.

This clonotype was counted at least ten times. J is TRBJ2-2 and V is TRBV5-6; D unresolved. CDR1 is SGHDT and CDR2 is YYEEEE in the germline V gene. Deletions cut 4 bases from V and 0 bases from J, with 10 bases between. The CDR3 runs 15 residues. The CDR3 protein is CASSPLGANTGELFF. The DNA of the CDR3 is TGTGCCAGCAGCCCCTTGGGTGCGAACACCGGGGAGCTGTTTTTT.

This clonotype showed up many times. The V gene is TRBV9, the J gene TRBJ1-5; possible D gene TRBD1, 6 bases. The V and J ends lost 0 bases and 5 bases respectively, with 12 bases between them. Germline-derived CDR1 and CDR2 are SGDLS and YYNGEE. There are 15 residues in the CDR3. CDR3 region: CASSVDPGADQPQHF. The CDR3 DNA reads TGTGCCAGCAGCGTAGATCCAGGGGCTGATCAGCCCCAGCATTTT.

This clonotype has just a few counts. The chain joins TRBV20-1 to TRBJ2-1; 7 bases are a match to TRBD2. Germline V gene lookup returns CDR1 DFQATT and CDR2 SNEGSKA (reference sequence). V shed 7 bases, J shed 4 bases, and the junction held 7 bases outside the gene matches. This CDR3 has 13 residues. Written as DNA, the CDR3 is TGCAGTGAAGCCAAGCGGGGATACAATGAGCAGTTCTTC. Protein product: CSEAKRGYNEQFF.